This TCR beta chain comes out of a study of control samples from healthy donors and cancer patients (TCRdb year 2020). Of note for this clone: The antigen it binds to is not known. The sample holds no much larger clone one base away, and base qualities are not on file.

Library creation used the immunoSEQ multiplex PCR assay. TCRdb obtained this table from immuneACCESS and retained in-frame rearrangements with V and J assigned. These tables miss some clones; where compared with another copy, unresolved V genes account for less than half of the shortfall, and the remainder is unexplained. The table for this sample lists 150,000 to 200,000 clones; 90% to 95% of them were counted only once. The ten largest clones add up to over 1.3% of the sample. The germline V gene (reference sequence) gives CDR1 as DFQATT and CDR2 as SNEGSKA. Taken from cysteine to phenylalanine, the CDR3 has 15 residues. Solely the CDR3 DNA is kept, with 45 bases framed from the first base. A distance of 13 bases separates the germline ends of V and J, which lose 3 bases and 0 bases respectively.

Sequences were obtained from blood. The chain was built from TRBV20-1 and TRBJ2-3; no D segment can be confidently identified. This TCR came from a woman under 30 in good health. The CDR3 loop reads CSASAELPSTDTQYF. The DNA is TGCAGTGCTAGTGCTGAACTCCCTAGCACAGATACGCAGTATTTT.